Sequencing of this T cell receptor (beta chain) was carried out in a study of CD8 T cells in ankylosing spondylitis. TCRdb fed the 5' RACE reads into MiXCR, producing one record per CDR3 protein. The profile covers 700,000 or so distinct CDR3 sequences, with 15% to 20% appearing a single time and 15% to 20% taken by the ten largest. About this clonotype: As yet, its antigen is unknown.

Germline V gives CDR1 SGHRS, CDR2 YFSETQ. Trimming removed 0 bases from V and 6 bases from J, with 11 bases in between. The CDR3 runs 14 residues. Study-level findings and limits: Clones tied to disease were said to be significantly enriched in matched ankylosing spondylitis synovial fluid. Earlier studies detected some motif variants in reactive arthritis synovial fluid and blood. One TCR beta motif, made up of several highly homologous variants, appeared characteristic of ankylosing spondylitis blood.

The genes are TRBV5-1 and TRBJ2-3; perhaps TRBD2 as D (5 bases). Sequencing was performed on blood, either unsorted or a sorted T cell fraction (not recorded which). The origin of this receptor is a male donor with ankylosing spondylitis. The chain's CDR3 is CASSLGPSPDTQYF. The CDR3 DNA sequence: TGCGCCAGCAGCTTGGGGCCTAGCCCGGATACGCAGTATTTT.